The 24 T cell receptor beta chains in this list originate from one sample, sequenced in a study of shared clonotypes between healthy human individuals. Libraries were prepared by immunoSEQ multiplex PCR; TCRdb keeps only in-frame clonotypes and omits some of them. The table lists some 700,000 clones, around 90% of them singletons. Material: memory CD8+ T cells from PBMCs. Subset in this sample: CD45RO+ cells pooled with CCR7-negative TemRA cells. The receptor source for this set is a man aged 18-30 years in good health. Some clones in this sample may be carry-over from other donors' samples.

DNA for the CDR3: TGTGCCTGGATCACTAGCGGGTACGAGCAGTACTTC. It yields the protein CAWITSGYEQYF. The V gene is TRBV30, the J gene TRBJ2-7, with TRBD2 matching over 9 bases. V lost 4 bases, J lost 4 bases, and 2 bases stayed unmatched. The germline gives CDR1 GTSNPN, CDR2 SVGIG (reference sequence). The CDR3 contains 12 residues.

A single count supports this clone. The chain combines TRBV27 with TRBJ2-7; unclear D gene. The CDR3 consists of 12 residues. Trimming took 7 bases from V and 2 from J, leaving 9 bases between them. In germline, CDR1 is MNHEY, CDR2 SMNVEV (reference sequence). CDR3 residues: CASTLLTYEQYF. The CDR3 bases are TGTGCCAGCACCCTACTGACCTACGAGCAGTACTTC.

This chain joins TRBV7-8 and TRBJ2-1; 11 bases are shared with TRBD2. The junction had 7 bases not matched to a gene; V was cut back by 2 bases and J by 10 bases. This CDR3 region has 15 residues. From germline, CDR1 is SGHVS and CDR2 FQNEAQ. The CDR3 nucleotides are TGTGCCAGCAGCTTAACTAGCGGGAGATCATGGGAGCAGTTCTTC. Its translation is CASSLTSGRSWEQFF.

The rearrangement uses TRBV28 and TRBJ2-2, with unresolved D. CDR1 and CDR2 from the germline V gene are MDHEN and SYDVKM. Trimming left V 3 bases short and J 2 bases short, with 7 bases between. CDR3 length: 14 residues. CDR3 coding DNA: TGTGCCAGCAGTTTGATGGTTAACACCGGGGAGCTGTTTTTT. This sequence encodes CASSLMVNTGELFF.

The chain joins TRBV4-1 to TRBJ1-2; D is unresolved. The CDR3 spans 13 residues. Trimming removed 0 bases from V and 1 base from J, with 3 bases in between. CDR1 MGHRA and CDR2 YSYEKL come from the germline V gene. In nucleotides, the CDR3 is TGCGCCAGCAGCCAAGATTTTAACTATGGCTACACCTTC. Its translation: CASSQDFNYGYTF.

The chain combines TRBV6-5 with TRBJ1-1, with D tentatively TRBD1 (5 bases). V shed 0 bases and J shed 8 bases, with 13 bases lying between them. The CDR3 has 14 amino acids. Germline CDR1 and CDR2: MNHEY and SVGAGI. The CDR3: CASSYSRTSLEAFF. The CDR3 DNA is TGTGCCAGCAGTTACTCAAGGACAAGCTTGGAAGCTTTCTTT.

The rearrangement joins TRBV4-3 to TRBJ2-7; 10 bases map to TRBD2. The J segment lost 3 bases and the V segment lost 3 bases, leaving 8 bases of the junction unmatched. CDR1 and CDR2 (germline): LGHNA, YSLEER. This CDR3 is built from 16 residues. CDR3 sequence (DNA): TGCGCCAGCAGCCAGGGTAGAGCGGGAGGGGGCTACGAGCAGTACTTC. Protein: CASSQGRAGGGYEQYF.

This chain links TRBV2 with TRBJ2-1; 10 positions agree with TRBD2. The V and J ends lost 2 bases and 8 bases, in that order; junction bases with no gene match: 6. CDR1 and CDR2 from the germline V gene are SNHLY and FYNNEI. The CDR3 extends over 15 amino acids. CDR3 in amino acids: CASSELAGVRDEQFF. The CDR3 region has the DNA TGTGCCAGCAGTGAACTAGCGGGAGTTAGGGATGAGCAGTTCTTC.

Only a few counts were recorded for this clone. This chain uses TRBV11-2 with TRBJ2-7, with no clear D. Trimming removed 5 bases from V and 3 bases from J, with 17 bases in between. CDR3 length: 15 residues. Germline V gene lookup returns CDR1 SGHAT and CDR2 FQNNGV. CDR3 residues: CASSLSKGSHYEQYF. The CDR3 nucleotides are TGTGCCAGCAGCCTTTCGAAGGGCTCTCACTACGAGCAGTACTTC.

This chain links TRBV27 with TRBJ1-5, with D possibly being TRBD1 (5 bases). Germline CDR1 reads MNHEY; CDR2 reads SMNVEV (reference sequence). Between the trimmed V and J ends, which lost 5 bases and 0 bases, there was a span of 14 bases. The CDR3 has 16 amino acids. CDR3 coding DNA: TGTGCCAGCAGTATCGGGGGAGGGTATAGCAATCAGCCCCAGCATTTT. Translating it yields CASSIGGGYSNQPQHF.

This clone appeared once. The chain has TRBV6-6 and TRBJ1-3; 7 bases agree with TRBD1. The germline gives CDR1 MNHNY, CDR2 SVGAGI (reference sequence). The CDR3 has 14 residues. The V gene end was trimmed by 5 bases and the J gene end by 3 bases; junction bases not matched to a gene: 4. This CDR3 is CASSQRDSGNTIYF. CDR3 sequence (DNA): TGTGCCAGCAGTCAGAGGGACAGTGGAAACACCATATATTTT.

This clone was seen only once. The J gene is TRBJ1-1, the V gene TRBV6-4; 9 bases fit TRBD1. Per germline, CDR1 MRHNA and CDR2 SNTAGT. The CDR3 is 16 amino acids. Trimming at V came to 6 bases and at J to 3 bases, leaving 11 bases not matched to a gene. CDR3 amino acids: CASRETGGVGDTEAFF. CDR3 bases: TGTGCCAGCAGAGAAACAGGGGGCGTGGGGGACACTGAAGCTTTCTTT.

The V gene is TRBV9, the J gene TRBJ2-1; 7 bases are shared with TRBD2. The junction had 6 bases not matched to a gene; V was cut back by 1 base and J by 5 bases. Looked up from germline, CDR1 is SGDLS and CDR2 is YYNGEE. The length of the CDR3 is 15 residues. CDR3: CASSVHASGNNEQFF. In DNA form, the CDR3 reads TGTGCCAGCAGCGTACACGCTAGCGGAAACAATGAGCAGTTCTTC.

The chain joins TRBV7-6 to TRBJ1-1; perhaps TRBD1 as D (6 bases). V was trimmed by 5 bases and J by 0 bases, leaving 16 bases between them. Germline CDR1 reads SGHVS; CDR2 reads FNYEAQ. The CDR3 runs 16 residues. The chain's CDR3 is CASSAVGADMNTEAFF. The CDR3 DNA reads TGTGCCAGCAGCGCGGTGGGGGCGGATATGAACACTGAAGCTTTCTTT. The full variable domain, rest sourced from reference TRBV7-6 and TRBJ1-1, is GAGVSQSPRYKVTKRGQDVALRCDPISGHVSLYWYRQALGQGPEFLTYFNYEAQQDKSGLPNDRFSAERPEGSISTLTIQRTEQRDSAMYRCASSAVGADMNTEAFFGQGTRLTVV.

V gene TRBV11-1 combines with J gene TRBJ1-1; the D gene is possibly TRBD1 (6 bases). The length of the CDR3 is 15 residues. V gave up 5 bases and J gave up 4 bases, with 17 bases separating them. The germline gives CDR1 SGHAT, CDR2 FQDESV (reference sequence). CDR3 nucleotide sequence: TGTGCCAGCAGCGTTAACAGGGAGTGGGGCACTGAAGCTTTCTTT. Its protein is CASSVNREWGTEAFF.

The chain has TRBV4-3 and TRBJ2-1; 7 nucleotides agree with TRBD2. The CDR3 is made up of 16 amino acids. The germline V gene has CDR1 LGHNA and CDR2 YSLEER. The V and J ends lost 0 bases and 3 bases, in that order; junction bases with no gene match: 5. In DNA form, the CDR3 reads TGCGCCAGCAGCCAAGATTTTGGGACTAACTACAATGAGCAGTTCTTC. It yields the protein CASSQDFGTNYNEQFF.

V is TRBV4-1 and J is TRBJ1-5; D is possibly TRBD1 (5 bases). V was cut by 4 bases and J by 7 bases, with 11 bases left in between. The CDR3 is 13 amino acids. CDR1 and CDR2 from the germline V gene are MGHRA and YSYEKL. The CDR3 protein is CASSRGHSQPQHF. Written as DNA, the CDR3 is TGCGCCAGCAGCCGCGGACATTCCCAGCCCCAGCATTTT.

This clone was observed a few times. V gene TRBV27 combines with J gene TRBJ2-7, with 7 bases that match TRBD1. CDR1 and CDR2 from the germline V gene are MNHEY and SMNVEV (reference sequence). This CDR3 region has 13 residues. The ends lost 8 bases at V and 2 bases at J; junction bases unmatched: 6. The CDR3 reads CASGEGQTYEQYF. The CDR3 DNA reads TGTGCCAGCGGCGAGGGACAGACCTACGAGCAGTACTTC.

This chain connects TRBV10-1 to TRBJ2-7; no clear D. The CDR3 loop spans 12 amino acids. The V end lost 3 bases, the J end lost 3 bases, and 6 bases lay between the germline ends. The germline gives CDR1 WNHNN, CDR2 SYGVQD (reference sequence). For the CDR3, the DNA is TGCGCCAGCAGTGATGCGGACTACGAGCAGTACTTC. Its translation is CASSDADYEQYF.

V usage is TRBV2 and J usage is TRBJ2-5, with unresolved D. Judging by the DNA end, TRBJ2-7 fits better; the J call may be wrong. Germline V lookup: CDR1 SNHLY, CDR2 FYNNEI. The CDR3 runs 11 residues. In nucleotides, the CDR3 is TGTGCCAGCAGCCTAATCGACGAGCAGTACTTC. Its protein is CASSLIDEQYF.

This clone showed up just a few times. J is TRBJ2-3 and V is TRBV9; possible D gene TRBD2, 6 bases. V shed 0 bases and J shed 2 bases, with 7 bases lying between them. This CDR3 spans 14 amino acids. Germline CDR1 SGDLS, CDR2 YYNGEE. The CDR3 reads CASSVGGDTDTQYF. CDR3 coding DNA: TGTGCCAGCAGCGTAGGGGGGGACACAGATACGCAGTATTTT.

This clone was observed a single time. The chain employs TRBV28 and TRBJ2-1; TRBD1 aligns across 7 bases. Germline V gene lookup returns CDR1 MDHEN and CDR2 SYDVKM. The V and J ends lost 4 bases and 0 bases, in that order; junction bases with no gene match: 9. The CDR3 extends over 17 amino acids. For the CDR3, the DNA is TGTGCCAGCAGTTACCACGGACAGGCCACCTCCTACAATGAGCAGTTCTTC. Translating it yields CASSYHGQATSYNEQFF.

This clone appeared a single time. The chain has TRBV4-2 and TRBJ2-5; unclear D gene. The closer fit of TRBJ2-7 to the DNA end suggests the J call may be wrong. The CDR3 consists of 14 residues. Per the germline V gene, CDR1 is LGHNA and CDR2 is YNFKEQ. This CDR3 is CASSTSVGNYEQYF. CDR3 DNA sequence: TGTGCCAGCAGCACCTCGGTGGGCAACTACGAGCAGTACTTC.

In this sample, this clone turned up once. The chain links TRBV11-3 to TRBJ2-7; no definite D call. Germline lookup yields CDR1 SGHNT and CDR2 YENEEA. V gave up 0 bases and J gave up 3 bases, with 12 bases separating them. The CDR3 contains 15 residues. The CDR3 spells CASSLEQVNNYEQYF. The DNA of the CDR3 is TGTGCCAGCAGCTTAGAACAAGTGAACAACTACGAGCAGTACTTC.